A selection of T cell receptor beta chains follows, all from one sample in a study of T cell responses to AZD1222 COVID-19 vaccine. The protocol was immunoSEQ multiplex PCR, while the TCRdb copy is restricted to in-frame clones and leaves out a portion. The sample holds 100,000 to 110,000 clones, approximately 90% seen once. Here the sequenced sample was peripheral blood, taken on day 0 of AZD1222 vaccination. The receptor set was obtained from an adult in good health. CDR3s include the opening cysteine and the closing phenylalanine or tryptophan. Fields, in order: clone size, J gene, V gene, D gene, CDR3 DNA, CDR3 protein. The D gene is left open where the match is weak. Size tells how often a clone was seen (once, few, many) or the class of an expanded clone, and some rows leave it out.

size: -
J: TRBJ1-1
V: TRBV9
D: -
DNA: TGTGCCAGCAGCGTAGGCCCTCCCCACGGGAGTGAAGCTTTCTTT
CDR3: CASSVGPPHGSEAFF

size: -
J: TRBJ1-1
V: TRBV28
D: TRBD1
DNA: TGTGCCAGCAGTTTCGCGGGACAGGGGACTGAAGCTTTCTTT
CDR3: CASSFAGQGTEAFF

size: once
J: TRBJ1-4
V: TRBV19
D: TRBD1
DNA: TGTGCCAGTAGCCTAACGAACAGGGGGCGACGACAAGAAAAACTGTTTTTT
CDR3: CASSLTNRGRRQEKLFF

size: -
J: TRBJ1-6
V: TRBV9
D: TRBD1
DNA: TGTGCCAGCAGCCACGACAGGGGAGTACATAATTCACCCCTCCACTTT
CDR3: CASSHDRGVHNSPLHF

size: -
J: TRBJ2-1
V: TRBV5-1
D: TRBD1
DNA: TGCGCCAGAAGGGACAGGGGGCGAGTCCTTTACAATGAGCAGTTCTTC
CDR3: CARRDRGRVLYNEQFF

size: once
J: TRBJ2-2
V: TRBV5-4
D: TRBD1
DNA: TGTGCCAGCAGCTTGACAGGGGGCTCCGGGGAGCTGTTTTTT
CDR3: CASSLTGGSGELFF

size: -
J: TRBJ1-4
V: TRBV27
D: TRBD1
DNA: TGTGCCAGCAGTGCCCTACAGGGGGCGAGTGAAAAACTGTTTTTT
CDR3: CASSALQGASEKLFF

size: -
J: TRBJ1-2
V: TRBV6-5
D: -
DNA: TGTGCCAGCAGACACGGGGACGTTCTCTATGGCTACACCTTC
CDR3: CASRHGDVLYGYTF

size: -
J: TRBJ1-1
V: TRBV10-3
D: -
DNA: TGTGCCATCAGTGAAAGTCCTTTCCCCGCCCAAAACACTGAAGCTTTCTTT
CDR3: CAISESPFPAQNTEAFF

size: -
J: TRBJ1-5
V: TRBV6-5
D: -
DNA: TGTGCCAGCCGACAGGAAGCTTGGAATCAGCCCCAGCATTTT
CDR3: CASRQEAWNQPQHF

size: -
J: TRBJ2-3
V: TRBV9
D: TRBD2
DNA: TGTGCCAGCAGCGTAGGTTTAGCGGGAGGAGATACGCAGTATTTT
CDR3: CASSVGLAGGDTQYF

size: -
J: TRBJ2-3
V: TRBV7-2
D: -
DNA: TGTGCCAGCAGCACCCGCACAGATACGCAGTATTTT
CDR3: CASSTRTDTQYF

size: once
J: TRBJ2-7
V: TRBV7-9
D: -
DNA: TGTGCCAGCAGCCCAGGGACGTTTGCCTACGAGCAGTACTTC
CDR3: CASSPGTFAYEQYF

size: -
J: TRBJ2-5
V: TRBV4-1
D: -
DNA: TGCGCCAGCAGCCAAGATCCAGGTGGAGAGACCCAGTACTTC
CDR3: CASSQDPGGETQYF

size: -
J: TRBJ2-7
V: TRBV5-1
D: TRBD1
DNA: TGCGCCAGCAGCCCGGGGACAGGGGGAATTTCCTACGAGCAGTACTTC
CDR3: CASSPGTGGISYEQYF

size: -
J: TRBJ1-3
V: TRBV3-1/TRBV3-2
D: -
DNA: TGTGCCAGCAGCCAAGGTATTCTCTTCTCTGGAAACACCATATATTTT
CDR3: CASSQGILFSGNTIYF

size: once
J: TRBJ1-5
V: TRBV5-6
D: TRBD1
DNA: TGTGCCAGCAGCTTCGGTGGGACAGTTTATAGCAATCAGCCCCAGCATTTT
CDR3: CASSFGGTVYSNQPQHF

size: -
J: TRBJ2-1
V: TRBV3-1/TRBV3-2
D: TRBD2
DNA: TGTGCCAGCAGCCACAAGACTAGCGGTCTCCGCTACAATGAGCAGTTCTTC
CDR3: CASSHKTSGLRYNEQFF

size: -
J: TRBJ2-2
V: TRBV7-9
D: -
DNA: TGTGCCAGCAGCTTAGCGCCGGGGGCCGGGGAGCTGTTTTTT
CDR3: CASSLAPGAGELFF

size: -
J: TRBJ2-3
V: TRBV5-1
D: TRBD1
DNA: TGCGCCAGCACGGAGGGACAGGGTGCAGATACGCAGTATTTT
CDR3: CASTEGQGADTQYF

size: -
J: TRBJ1-3
V: TRBV6-5
D: TRBD1
DNA: TGTGCCAGCAGTTACGACAGGGGCCAAGGTGGAAACACCATATATTTT
CDR3: CASSYDRGQGGNTIYF

size: once
J: TRBJ1-4
V: TRBV7-9
D: -
DNA: TGTGCCAGCAGCTTGGAAGCGGGGAAGGAGGAAAAACTGTTTTTT
CDR3: CASSLEAGKEEKLFF

size: -
J: TRBJ2-3
V: TRBV3-1/TRBV3-2
D: -
DNA: TGTGCCAGCAGCCAGCGGGGCCCTAGCACAGATACGCAGTATTTT
CDR3: CASSQRGPSTDTQYF

size: -
J: TRBJ2-3
V: TRBV5-4
D: TRBD2
DNA: TGTGCCAGCAGCTTCTTAGCGGGGCGGGGAGATACGCAGTATTTT
CDR3: CASSFLAGRGDTQYF

size: -
J: TRBJ2-7
V: TRBV4-1
D: -
DNA: TGCGCCAGCAGCCACCCCGGGACATTCACCTACGAGCAGTACTTC
CDR3: CASSHPGTFTYEQYF

size: -
J: TRBJ1-2
V: TRBV5-4
D: TRBD1
DNA: TGTGCCAGCACCATTCGGCAGGGGGCTAACTATGGCTACACCTTC
CDR3: CASTIRQGANYGYTF

size: once
J: TRBJ1-6
V: TRBV4-1
D: -
DNA: TGCGCCAGCAGCCAAGGGACGACAGAAGATTCACCCCTCCACTTT
CDR3: CASSQGTTEDSPLHF

size: -
J: TRBJ2-7
V: TRBV12-3/TRBV12-4
D: -
DNA: TGTGCCAGCAGACTAGGGCCCACCTACGAGCAGTACTTC
CDR3: CASRLGPTYEQYF

size: -
J: TRBJ1-5
V: TRBV19
D: -
DNA: TGTGCCAGTAGTATTCAGGGAGGGCACAATCAGCCCCAGCATTTT
CDR3: CASSIQGGHNQPQHF

size: -
J: TRBJ1-3
V: TRBV7-2
D: -
DNA: TGTGCCAGCAGCTTACCGGCCTCTGGAAACACCATATATTTT
CDR3: CASSLPASGNTIYF

size: -
J: TRBJ1-2
V: TRBV3-1/TRBV3-2
D: TRBD1
DNA: TGTGCCAGCAGCCAAGGGGACAGCGGCTACACCTTC
CDR3: CASSQGDSGYTF

size: -
J: TRBJ1-1
V: TRBV5-4
D: -
DNA: TGTGCCAGCAGCTTGGCTTACGGGAGGGGAGGTATCACTGAAGCTTTCTTT
CDR3: CASSLAYGRGGITEAFF

size: once
J: TRBJ1-6
V: TRBV19
D: -
DNA: TGTGCCAGTAGCCCCTCCTGGAATTCACCCCTCCACTTT
CDR3: CASSPSWNSPLHF

size: -
J: TRBJ1-1
V: TRBV7-3
D: -
DNA: TGTGCCAGCAGCTTAGATCCGGGGAACACTGAAGCTTTCTTT
CDR3: CASSLDPGNTEAFF

size: -
J: TRBJ1-1
V: TRBV18
D: -
DNA: TGTGCCAGCTCAAAAGGGGAGGACACTGAAGCTTTCTTT
CDR3: CASSKGEDTEAFF

size: few
J: TRBJ2-1
V: TRBV24-1
D: TRBD2
DNA: TGTGCCACCGGAATCGGCGGACTAGCGGGAGGGCCCCAGCCCTACAATGAGCAGTTCTTC
CDR3: CATGIGGLAGGPQPYNEQFF

size: -
J: TRBJ1-2
V: TRBV5-4
D: -
DNA: TGTGCCAGCAGCGAACCGGGGCTCGGGGATGGCTACACCTTC
CDR3: CASSEPGLGDGYTF

size: -
J: TRBJ2-2
V: TRBV5-1
D: -
DNA: TGCGCCAGCAGCTTCGAGACAGCTATCGCGAACACCGGGGAGCTGTTTTTT
CDR3: CASSFETAIANTGELFF

size: once
J: TRBJ2-5
V: TRBV18
D: TRBD1
DNA: TGTGCCAGCTCACGTGTCAGGGACAGGGACGCGGAGACCCAGTACTTC
CDR3: CASSRVRDRDAETQYF

size: -
J: TRBJ1-1
V: TRBV18
D: TRBD1
DNA: TGTGCCAGCTCACCAATGGGACAGGGGATAACCGGACGGAACACTGAAGCTTTCTTT
CDR3: CASSPMGQGITGRNTEAFF

size: -
J: TRBJ2-5
V: TRBV18
D: TRBD1
DNA: TGTGCCAGCTCACCGAACCAGGGGGCTGTCCAGGAGACCCAGTACTTC
CDR3: CASSPNQGAVQETQYF

size: -
J: TRBJ2-1
V: TRBV25-1
D: -
DNA: TGTGCCAGCAGCGGGATGGGTCGGGTCCATGAGCAGTTCTTC
CDR3: CASSGMGRVHEQFF

size: -
J: TRBJ1-2
V: TRBV7-9
D: -
DNA: TGTGCCAGCAGCTACCTGGACAGCTCTTATGGCTACACCTTC
CDR3: CASSYLDSSYGYTF

size: -
J: TRBJ2-3
V: TRBV10-2
D: -
DNA: TGCGCCAGCAGGGTAGCGAGACTCTCGGGAGATACGCAGTATTTT
CDR3: CASRVARLSGDTQYF

size: -
J: TRBJ1-6
V: TRBV6-2/TRBV6-3
D: -
DNA: TGTGCCAGCAGTTACCACAGGCCGGATTCACCCCTCCACTTT
CDR3: CASSYHRPDSPLHF

size: -
J: TRBJ1-5
V: TRBV7-2
D: -
DNA: TGTGCCAGCAGCTTGACGGGACAGCCCCAGCATTTT
CDR3: CASSLTGQPQHF

size: -
J: TRBJ1-2
V: TRBV27
D: -
DNA: TGTGCCAGCAGTTCTTACGGGCCCACAAGGGTCTATGGCTACACCTTC
CDR3: CASSSYGPTRVYGYTF

size: -
J: TRBJ2-3
V: TRBV10-1
D: TRBD2
DNA: TGCGCCAGCAGCAATTGGGGGAGGGGCACAGATACGCAGTATTTT
CDR3: CASSNWGRGTDTQYF

size: -
J: TRBJ2-3
V: TRBV3-1/TRBV3-2
D: TRBD2
DNA: TGTGCCAGCAGCCAAGACTGGACTAGCTCCCGCGGGCTTGTGTATTTT
CDR3: CASSQDWTSSRGLVYF

size: -
J: TRBJ2-7
V: TRBV4-1
D: TRBD1
DNA: TGCGCCAGCAGTCTGAGACCGGGACAGGGTCCCTACGAGCAGTACTTC
CDR3: CASSLRPGQGPYEQYF

size: few
J: TRBJ2-7
V: TRBV3-1/TRBV3-2
D: -
DNA: TGTGCCAGCAGCCAAGATAGGTTGGATGGGAGCGAGCAGTACTTC
CDR3: CASSQDRLDGSEQYF

size: once
J: TRBJ2-5
V: TRBV6-2/TRBV6-3
D: -
DNA: TGTGCCAGCAGTTACGGCCAGGGAGTACGGGAGACCCAGTACTTC
CDR3: CASSYGQGVRETQYF

size: -
J: TRBJ2-1
V: TRBV3-1/TRBV3-2
D: TRBD2
DNA: TGTGCCAGCAGCCCCTCCCTACTAGCGGGGTCCCACAATGAGCAGTTCTTC
CDR3: CASSPSLLAGSHNEQFF

size: -
J: TRBJ1-1
V: TRBV7-9
D: -
DNA: TGTGCCAGCAGCTTAGGCCTAGGGGTCGACACTGAAGCTTTCTTT
CDR3: CASSLGLGVDTEAFF

size: -
J: TRBJ1-1
V: TRBV24-1
D: -
DNA: TGTGCCACCAGTGTGGGTCGAGGCGCTGAAGCTTTCTTT
CDR3: CATSVGRGAEAFF